This T cell receptor beta chain was sequenced in a study of blood T cell repertoires in COVID-19. About the research overall: Sites in the United States, Italy and Spain provided acute and convalescent COVID-19 samples. PBMCs, B-cell-depleted T cells, or T cells were the source of the cDNA or gDNA that made up the material.

V lost 4 bases, J lost 7 bases, and 16 bases lay in between. The germline V gene encodes CDR1 SGHVS and CDR2 FNYEAQ. This CDR3 is built from 14 residues. Profiling relied on immunoSEQ multiplex PCR, and the TCRdb table lists in-frame clones only, not all of them. The sample has about 220,000 clones; roughly four fifths are singletons. Study members were between roughly 18 and 100 years old and lived in over 20 US regions. Cohorts were based on clinical histories the participants reported. The chain is built from TRBV7-6 and TRBJ1-2; a weak D match, TRBD1 (5 bases). Sample: PBMCs or T cells enriched from blood (not recorded which). The sequence came from a woman aged 35 to 49 with acute COVID-19. CDR3 in amino acids: CASSSGTDFFGYTF. The CDR3 DNA is TGTGCCAGCAGCTCCGGGACTGATTTTTTTGGCTACACCTTC.